This TCR beta chain was profiled in a study of cytomegalovirus exposure and HLA in healthy donors. The PCR employed 60 Vbeta primers together with 13 Jbeta primers. Data came from immunoSEQ multiplex PCR; TCRdb stores just in-frame clones and leaves some out. This listing includes 68,000 or so clones. About this clone: Its target is unknown.

Study outcomes and limitations: As a later analysis showed, a missense DCLRE1C variant was linked to trimming of TCR beta V- and J-genes.

Germline CDR1 reads SNHLY; CDR2 reads FYNNEI. The V and J ends lost 5 bases and 2 bases respectively, with 24 bases between them. This CDR3 is built from 18 residues. The source is a female donor in good health and CMV-seropositive. Sequencing was done on a sample of PBMCs. The chain carries TRBV2 and TRBJ1-2; a possible D gene is TRBD1 (6 bases). The DNA of the CDR3 is TGTGCCAGCAGTCGAGAGGTCCCAGACCTAACAGGGAACTATGGCTACACCTTC. This codes for CASSREVPDLTGNYGYTF.